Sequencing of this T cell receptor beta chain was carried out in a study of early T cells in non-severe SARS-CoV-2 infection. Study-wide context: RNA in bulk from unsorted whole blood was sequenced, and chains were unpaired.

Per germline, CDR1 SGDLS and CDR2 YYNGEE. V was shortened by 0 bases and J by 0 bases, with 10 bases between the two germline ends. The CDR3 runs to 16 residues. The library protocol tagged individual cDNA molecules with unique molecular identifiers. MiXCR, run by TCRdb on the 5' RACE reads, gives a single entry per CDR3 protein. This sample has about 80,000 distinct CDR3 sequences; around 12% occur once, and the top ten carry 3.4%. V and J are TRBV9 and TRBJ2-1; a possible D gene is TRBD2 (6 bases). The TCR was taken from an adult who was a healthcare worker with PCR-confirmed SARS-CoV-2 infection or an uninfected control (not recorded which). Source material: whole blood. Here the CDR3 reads CASSVAWDSSYNEQFF. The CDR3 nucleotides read TGTGCCAGCAGCGTAGCTTGGGACTCCTCCTACAATGAGCAGTTCTTC.